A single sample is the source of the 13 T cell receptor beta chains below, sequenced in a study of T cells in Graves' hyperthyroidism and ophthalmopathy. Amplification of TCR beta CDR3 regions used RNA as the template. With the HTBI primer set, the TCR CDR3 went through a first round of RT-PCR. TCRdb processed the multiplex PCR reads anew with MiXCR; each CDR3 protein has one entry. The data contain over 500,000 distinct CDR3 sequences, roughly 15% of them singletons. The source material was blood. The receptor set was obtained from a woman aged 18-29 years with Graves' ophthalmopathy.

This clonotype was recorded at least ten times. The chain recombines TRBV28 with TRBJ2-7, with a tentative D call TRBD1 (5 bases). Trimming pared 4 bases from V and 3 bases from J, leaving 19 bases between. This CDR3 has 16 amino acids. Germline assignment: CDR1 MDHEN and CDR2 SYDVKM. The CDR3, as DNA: TGTGCCAGCAGTTCCCTCCAATCGACAGACTTCTACGAGCAGTACTTC. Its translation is CASSSLQSTDFYEQYF.

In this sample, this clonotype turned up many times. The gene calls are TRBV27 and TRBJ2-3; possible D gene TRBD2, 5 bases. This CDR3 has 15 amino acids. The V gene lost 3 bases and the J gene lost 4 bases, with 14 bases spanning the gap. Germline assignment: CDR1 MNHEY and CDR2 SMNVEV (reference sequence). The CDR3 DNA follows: TGTGCCAGCAGTTTCCCCGGGGAGTCGGCAGATACGCAGTATTTT. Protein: CASSFPGESADTQYF.

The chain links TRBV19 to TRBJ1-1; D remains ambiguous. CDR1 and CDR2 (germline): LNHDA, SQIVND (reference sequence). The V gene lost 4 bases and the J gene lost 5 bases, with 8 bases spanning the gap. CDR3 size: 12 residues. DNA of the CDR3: TGTGCCAGTAGTACGCCGGGTACTGAAGCTTTCTTT. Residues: CASSTPGTEAFF.

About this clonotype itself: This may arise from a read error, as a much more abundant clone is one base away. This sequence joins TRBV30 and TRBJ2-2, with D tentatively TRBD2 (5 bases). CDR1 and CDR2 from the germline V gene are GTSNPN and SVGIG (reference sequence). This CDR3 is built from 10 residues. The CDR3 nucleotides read TGTACCTGGGGAGCCGGGGAGCTGTTTTTT. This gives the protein CTWGAGELFF.

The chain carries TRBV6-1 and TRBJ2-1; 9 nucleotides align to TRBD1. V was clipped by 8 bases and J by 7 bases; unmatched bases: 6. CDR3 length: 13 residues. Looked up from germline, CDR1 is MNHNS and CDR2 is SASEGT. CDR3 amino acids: CASDRDRVNEQFF. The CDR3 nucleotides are TGTGCCAGCGACCGGGACAGGGTAAATGAGCAGTTCTTC.

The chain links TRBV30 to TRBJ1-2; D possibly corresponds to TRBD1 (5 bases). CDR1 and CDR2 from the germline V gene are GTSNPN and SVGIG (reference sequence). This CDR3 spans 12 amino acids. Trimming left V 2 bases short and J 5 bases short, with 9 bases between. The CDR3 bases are TGTGCCTGGAGTATGGGGGGTTATGGCTACACCTTC. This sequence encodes CAWSMGGYGYTF.

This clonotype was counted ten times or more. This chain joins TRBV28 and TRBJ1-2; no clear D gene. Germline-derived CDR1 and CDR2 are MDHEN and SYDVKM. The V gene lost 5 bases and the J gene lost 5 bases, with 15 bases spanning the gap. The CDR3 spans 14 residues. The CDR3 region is CASSPRAELYGYTF. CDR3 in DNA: TGTGCCAGCAGTCCTAGGGCCGAGTTATATGGCTACACCTTC.

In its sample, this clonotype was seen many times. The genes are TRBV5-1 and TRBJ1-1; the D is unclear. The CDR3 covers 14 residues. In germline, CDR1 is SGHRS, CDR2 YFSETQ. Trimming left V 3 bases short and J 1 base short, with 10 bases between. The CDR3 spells CASSSNQQNTEAFF. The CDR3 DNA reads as TGCGCCAGCAGCTCAAACCAACAGAACACTGAAGCTTTCTTT.

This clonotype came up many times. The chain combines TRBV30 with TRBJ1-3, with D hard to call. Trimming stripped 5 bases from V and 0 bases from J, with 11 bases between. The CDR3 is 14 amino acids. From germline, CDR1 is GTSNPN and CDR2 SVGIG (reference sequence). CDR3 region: CAWWREDSGNTIYF. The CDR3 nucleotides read TGTGCCTGGTGGAGGGAGGACTCTGGAAACACCATATATTTT.

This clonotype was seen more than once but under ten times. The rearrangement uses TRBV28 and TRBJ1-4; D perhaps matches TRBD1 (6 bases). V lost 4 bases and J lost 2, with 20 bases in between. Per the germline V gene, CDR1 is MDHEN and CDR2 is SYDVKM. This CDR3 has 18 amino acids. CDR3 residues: CASSSHGLQGDTNEKLFF. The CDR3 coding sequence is TGTGCCAGCAGTTCTCATGGGCTACAGGGCGATACTAATGAAAAACTGTTTTTT. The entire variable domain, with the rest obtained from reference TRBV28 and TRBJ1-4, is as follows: DVKVTQSSRYLVKRTGEKVFLECVQDMDHENMFWYRQDPGLGLRLIYFSYDVKMKEKGDIPEGYSVSREKKERFSLILESASTNQTSMYLCASSSHGLQGDTNEKLFFGSGTQLSVL.

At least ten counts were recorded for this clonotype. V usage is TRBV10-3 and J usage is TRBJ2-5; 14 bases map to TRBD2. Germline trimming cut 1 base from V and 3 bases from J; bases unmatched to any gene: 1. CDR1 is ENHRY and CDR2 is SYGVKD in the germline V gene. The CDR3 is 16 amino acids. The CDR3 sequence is CAISELGLAGEETQYF. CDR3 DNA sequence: TGTGCCATCAGTGAGTTGGGACTAGCGGGAGAAGAGACCCAGTACTTC.

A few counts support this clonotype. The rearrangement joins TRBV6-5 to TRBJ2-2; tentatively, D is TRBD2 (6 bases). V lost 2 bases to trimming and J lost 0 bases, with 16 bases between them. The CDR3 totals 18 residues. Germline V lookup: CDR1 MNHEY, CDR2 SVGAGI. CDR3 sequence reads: CASSYGGGADANTGELFF. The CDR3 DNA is TGTGCCAGCAGTTACGGCGGCGGGGCGGACGCGAACACCGGGGAGCTGTTTTTT.

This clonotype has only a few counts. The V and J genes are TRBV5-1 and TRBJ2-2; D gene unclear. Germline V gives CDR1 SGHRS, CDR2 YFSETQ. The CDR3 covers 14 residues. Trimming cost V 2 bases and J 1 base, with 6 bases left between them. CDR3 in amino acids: CASSFRQNTGELFF. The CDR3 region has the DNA TGCGCCAGCAGCTTCCGACAGAACACCGGGGAGCTGTTTTTT.